Listed here are 10 T cell receptor beta chains from one sample, sequenced in a study of early T cells in non-severe SARS-CoV-2 infection. TCRdb fed the 5' RACE reads into MiXCR, producing one record per CDR3 protein. The top ten clones hold around 4.9% of a sample with tens of thousands of distinct CDR3 sequences, over 9.5% of them seen once. Sequencing used whole blood. These receptor sequences come from an adult who was a healthcare worker with PCR-confirmed SARS-CoV-2 infection or an uninfected control (not recorded which).

The CDR3 is CSARGGKRQDTGELFF. The CDR3, as DNA: TGCAGTGCTAGAGGAGGCAAGCGGCAAGACACCGGGGAGCTGTTTTTT. The chain joins TRBV20-1 to TRBJ2-2; perhaps TRBD2 as D (5 bases). The CDR3 spans 16 residues. Trimming removed 1 base at V and 3 bases at J, with 15 bases between. Germline assignment: CDR1 DFQATT and CDR2 SNEGSKA (reference sequence).

This clonotype was counted a few times. This chain connects TRBV30 to TRBJ2-7; D is possibly TRBD2 (6 bases). This CDR3 is built from 11 residues. Trimming cost V 3 bases and J 10 bases, with 13 bases left between them. CDR1 GTSNPN and CDR2 SVGIG come from the germline V gene (reference sequence). Here the CDR3 DNA reads TGTGCCTGGAGCAACCGGGGGTACCAGTACTTC. The encoded protein is CAWSNRGYQYF. The full variable domain, rest sourced from reference TRBV30 and TRBJ2-7, is SQTIHQWPATLVQPVGSPLSLECTVEGTSNPNLYWYRQAAGRGLQLLFYSVGIGQISSEVPQNLSASRPQDRQFILSSKKLLLSDSGFYLCAWSNRGYQYFGPGTRLTVT.

This clonotype was recorded at least ten times. This chain joins TRBV5-1 and TRBJ2-1, with 7 nucleotides matching TRBD2. Germline V gene sequence: CDR1 SGHRS, CDR2 YFSETQ. Trimming at V came to 4 bases and at J to 6 bases, leaving 13 bases not matched to a gene. The CDR3 consists of 16 residues. CDR3 residues: CASSTSGDYPVNEQFF. The DNA for the CDR3 is TGCGCCAGCAGCACCTCCGGGGACTATCCCGTCAATGAGCAGTTCTTC.

The sample holds one count of this clonotype. The chain uses TRBV5-4 and TRBJ2-3; 11 nucleotides line up with TRBD2. From germline, CDR1 is SGHNT and CDR2 YYREEE (reference sequence). Trimming at V came to 5 bases and at J to 6 bases, leaving 11 bases not matched to a gene. This CDR3 is built from 16 residues. CDR3 nucleotides: TGTGCCAGCAGTCTCACTAGCGGGAGTGTTACCGATACGCAGTATTTT. As protein: CASSLTSGSVTDTQYF.

This clonotype was observed a few times. The genes are TRBV7-6 and TRBJ2-3, with D tentatively TRBD2 (6 bases). Germline loops: CDR1 SGHVS, CDR2 FNYEAQ. The CDR3 runs to 17 residues. V gave up 2 bases and J gave up 2 bases, with 17 bases separating them. The CDR3 loop reads CASSLFQGGGYTDTQYF. CDR3 coding DNA: TGTGCCAGCAGCTTATTCCAGGGAGGAGGATACACAGATACGCAGTATTTT.

The chain joins TRBV30 to TRBJ2-1; 7 nucleotides line up with TRBD1. This CDR3 comprises 15 residues. Looked up from germline, CDR1 is GTSNPN and CDR2 is SVGIG (reference sequence). After removal of 5 bases from V and 5 bases from J, the junction contained 12 bases not matched to a gene. DNA for the CDR3: TGTGCCTGGTTGAACTGGGACAGACGGAACAATGAGCAGTTCTTC. This encodes CAWLNWDRRNNEQFF.

Points on this clonotype: This sequence may be a read error, since a much larger clone differs from it by one base. J is TRBJ2-7 and V is TRBV3-1; D is ambiguous. The CDR3 runs 11 residues. CDR1 is LGHDT, CDR2 YNNKEL, per germline (reference sequence). The CDR3, as DNA: TGTGCCCGCAGCCAAGAAGGCCAGCAGTACTTC. Amino acid sequence: CARSQEGQQYF.

This clonotype was seen a handful of times. J is TRBJ2-1 and V is TRBV10-1, with D possibly called TRBD1 or TRBD2 (6 bases each). V lost 3 bases to trimming and J lost 0 bases, with 12 bases between them. CDR3 size: 16 residues. Germline V gives CDR1 WNHNN, CDR2 SYGVQD (reference sequence). The CDR3 sequence is CASSERGTGSYNEQFF. The CDR3 DNA reads TGCGCCAGCAGTGAAAGGGGGACTGGCTCCTACAATGAGCAGTTCTTC.

This clonotype was counted many times. V gene TRBV29-1 combines with J gene TRBJ1-1, with D perhaps matching TRBD1 (5 bases). This CDR3 comprises 14 residues. CDR1 and CDR2 from the germline V gene are SQVTM and ANQGSEA. Trimming pared 4 bases from V and 3 bases from J, leaving 15 bases between. CDR3 bases: TGCAGCGTTGGGCAGGGCGCGGCGTACACTGAAGCTTTCTTT. As protein: CSVGQGAAYTEAFF. The full variable domain, completed using reference TRBV29-1 and TRBJ1-1, is SAVISQKPSRDICQRGTSLTIQCQVDSQVTMMFWYRQQPGQSLTLIATANQGSEATYESGFVIDKFPISRPNLTFSTLTVSNMSPEDSSIYLCSVGQGAAYTEAFFGQGTRLTVV.

This clonotype was recorded many times. The CDR3 here is CSASDEHQNIQYF. For the CDR3, the DNA is TGCAGTGCTAGCGACGAGCACCAAAACATTCAGTACTTC. The chain employs TRBV20-1 and TRBJ2-4; no definite D call. With 3 bases removed from V and 5 bases from J, the gap between germline ends came to 11 bases. CDR1 DFQATT and CDR2 SNEGSKA come from the germline V gene (reference sequence). This CDR3 is built from 13 residues.